This entry features one T cell receptor (beta chain) sequence. The antigen is unknown. The data derive from a study of vaccination and CD4 T cells after COVID-19. At the level of the study: There were six male and four female convalescents, and two of them were Hispanic.

Cultured CD4+ T cell DNA underwent sequencing with the Oncomine TCR Beta short-read assay. From cultured CD4+ T cells, genomic DNA was extracted. TCRdb independently ran MiXCR on the PCR reads; one entry per CDR3 protein. The table lists over 15,000 distinct CDR3 sequences, approximately 73% of them singletons. Regarding treatment: approximately nine-day PBMC culture with coronavirus spike peptide pools or control peptides (ViraFEST assay). For ViraFEST, peptide pools expanded antigen-specific T cells, after which the TCRs were sequenced. The medium had half its volume replaced with fresh IL-2 medium on days 3 and 7. Germline V lookup: CDR1 KGHDR, CDR2 SFDVKD. With 3 bases removed from V and 3 bases from J, the gap between germline ends came to 6 bases. The CDR3 runs to 13 residues.

This rearrangement joins TRBV24-1 to TRBJ2-3, with D unclear. The TCR was taken from a human donor who had recovered from COVID-19. Sequenced: CD4+ T cells from blood, cultured in vitro. CDR3 bases: TGTGCCACCAGTGATCCCCCGACAGATACGCAGTATTTT. It yields the protein CATSDPPTDTQYF.